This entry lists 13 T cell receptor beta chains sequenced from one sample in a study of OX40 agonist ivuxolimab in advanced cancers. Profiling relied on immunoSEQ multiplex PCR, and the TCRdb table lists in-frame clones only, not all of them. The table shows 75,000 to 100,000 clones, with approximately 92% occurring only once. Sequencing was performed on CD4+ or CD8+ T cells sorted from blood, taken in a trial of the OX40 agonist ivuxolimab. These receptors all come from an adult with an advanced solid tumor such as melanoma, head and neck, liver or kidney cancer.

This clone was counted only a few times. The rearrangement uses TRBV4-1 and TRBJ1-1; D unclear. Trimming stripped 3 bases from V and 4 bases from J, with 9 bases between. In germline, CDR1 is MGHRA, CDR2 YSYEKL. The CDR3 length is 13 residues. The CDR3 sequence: CASSQGAFTEAFF. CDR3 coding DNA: TGCGCCAGCAGCCAGGGCGCGTTCACTGAAGCTTTCTTT.

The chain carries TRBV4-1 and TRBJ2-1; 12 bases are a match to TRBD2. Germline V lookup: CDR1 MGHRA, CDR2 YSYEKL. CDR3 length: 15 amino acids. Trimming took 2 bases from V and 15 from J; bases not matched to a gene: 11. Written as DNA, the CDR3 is TGCGCCAGCAGCCAAAGACTAGCGGGGGATCTCATTTCGTTCTTC. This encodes CASSQRLAGDLISFF.

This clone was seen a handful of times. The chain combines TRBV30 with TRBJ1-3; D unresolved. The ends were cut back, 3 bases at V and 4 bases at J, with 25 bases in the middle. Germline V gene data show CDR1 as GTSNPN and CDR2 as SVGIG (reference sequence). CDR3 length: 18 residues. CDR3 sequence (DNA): TGTGCCTGGAGAATACCAATCTACGACCTTCTTTGGGGAAACACCATATATTTT. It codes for CAWRIPIYDLLWGNTIYF.

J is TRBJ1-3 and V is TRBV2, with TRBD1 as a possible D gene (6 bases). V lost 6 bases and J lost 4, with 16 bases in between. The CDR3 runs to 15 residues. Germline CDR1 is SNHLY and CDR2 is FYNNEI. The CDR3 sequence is CASSLDSSSGNTIYF. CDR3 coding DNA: TGTGCCAGCAGCCTGGACAGTTCATCCGGAAACACCATATATTTT.

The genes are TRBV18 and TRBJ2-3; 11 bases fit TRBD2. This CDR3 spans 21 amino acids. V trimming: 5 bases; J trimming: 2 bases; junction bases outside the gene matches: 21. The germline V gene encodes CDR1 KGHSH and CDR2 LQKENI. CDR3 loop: CASSSHSGGAYSPGDTDTQYF. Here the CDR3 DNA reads TGTGCCAGCTCATCGCATAGCGGGGGGGCGTACAGCCCCGGGGACACAGATACGCAGTATTTT.

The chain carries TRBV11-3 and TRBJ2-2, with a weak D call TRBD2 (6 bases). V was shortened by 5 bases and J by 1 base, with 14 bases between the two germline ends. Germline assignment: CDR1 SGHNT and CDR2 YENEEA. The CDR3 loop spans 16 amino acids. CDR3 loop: CASSRRDGGNTGELFF. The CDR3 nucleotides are TGTGCCAGCAGCCGTCGCGACGGGGGGAACACCGGGGAGCTGTTTTTT.

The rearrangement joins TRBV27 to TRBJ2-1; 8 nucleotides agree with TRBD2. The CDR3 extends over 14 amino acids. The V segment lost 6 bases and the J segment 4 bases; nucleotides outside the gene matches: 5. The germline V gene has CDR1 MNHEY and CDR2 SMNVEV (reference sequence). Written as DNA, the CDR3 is TGTGCCAGCAGGTTAGCGGGAATGTACAATGAGCAGTTCTTC. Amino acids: CASRLAGMYNEQFF.

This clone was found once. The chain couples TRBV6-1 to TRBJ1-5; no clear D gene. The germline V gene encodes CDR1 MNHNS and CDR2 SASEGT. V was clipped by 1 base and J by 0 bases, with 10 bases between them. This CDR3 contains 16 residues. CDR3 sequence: CASSEEGTYSNQPQHF. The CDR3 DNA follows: TGTGCCAGCAGTGAAGAGGGAACCTATAGCAATCAGCCCCAGCATTTT.

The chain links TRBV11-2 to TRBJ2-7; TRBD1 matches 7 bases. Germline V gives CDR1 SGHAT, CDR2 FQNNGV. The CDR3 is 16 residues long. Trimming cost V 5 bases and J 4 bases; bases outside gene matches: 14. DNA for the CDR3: TGTGCCAGCAGCCCGAGCCACAGGGGCATACCTTACGAGCAGTACTTC. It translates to CASSPSHRGIPYEQYF. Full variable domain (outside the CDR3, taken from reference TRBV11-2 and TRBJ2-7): EAGVAQSPRYKIIEKRQSVAFWCNPISGHATLYWYQQILGQGPKLLIQFQNNGVVDDSQLPKDRFSAERLKGVDSTLKIQPAKLEDSAVYLCASSPSHRGIPYEQYFGPGTRLTVT.

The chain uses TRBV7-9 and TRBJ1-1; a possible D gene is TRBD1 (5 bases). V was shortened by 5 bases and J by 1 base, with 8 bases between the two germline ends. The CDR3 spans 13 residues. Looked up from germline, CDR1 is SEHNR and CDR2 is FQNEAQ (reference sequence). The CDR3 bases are TGTGCCAGCAGCCCCACAGGGAACACTGAAGCTTTCTTT. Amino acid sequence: CASSPTGNTEAFF. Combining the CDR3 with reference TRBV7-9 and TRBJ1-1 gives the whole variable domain DTGVSQNPRHKITKRGQNVTFRCDPISEHNRLYWYRQTLGQGPEFLTYFQNEAQLEKSRLLSDRFSAERPKGSFSTLEIQRTEQGDSAMYLCASSPTGNTEAFFGQGTRLTVV.

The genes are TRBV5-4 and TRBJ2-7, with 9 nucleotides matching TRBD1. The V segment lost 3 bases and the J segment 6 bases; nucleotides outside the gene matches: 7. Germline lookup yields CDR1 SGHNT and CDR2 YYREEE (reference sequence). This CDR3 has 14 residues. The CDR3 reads CASSSDRGFSEQYF. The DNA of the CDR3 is TGTGCCAGCAGCTCGGACAGGGGTTTTTCCGAGCAGTACTTC.

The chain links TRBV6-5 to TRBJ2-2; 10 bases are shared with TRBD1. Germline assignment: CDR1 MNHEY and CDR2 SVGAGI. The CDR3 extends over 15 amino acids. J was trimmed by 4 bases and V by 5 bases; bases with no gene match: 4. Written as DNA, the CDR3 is TGTGCCAGCAGTCAATGGACAGGGGGCACCGGGGAGCTGTTTTTT. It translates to CASSQWTGGTGELFF.

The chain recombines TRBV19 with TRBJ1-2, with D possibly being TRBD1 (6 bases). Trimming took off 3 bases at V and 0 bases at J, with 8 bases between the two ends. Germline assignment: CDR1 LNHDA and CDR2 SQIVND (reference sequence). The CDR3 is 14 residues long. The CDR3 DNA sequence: TGTGCCAGTAGTATCAAGGGGGCTAACTATGGCTACACCTTC. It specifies CASSIKGANYGYTF.